The entry that follows covers one T cell receptor (beta chain) sequence. Its antigen is unknown. The sample belongs to a study of a mutant IDH1 vaccine in newly diagnosed glioma. Overall study context: Vaccination followed radiotherapy alone by 4-6 weeks, or accompanied temozolomide cycles. Every participant had undergone radiotherapy, temozolomide, or both before, and most underwent both.

Here immunoSEQ multiplex PCR was the method, and the copy in TCRdb shows in-frame clones only, minus some. The sample includes roughly 30,000 clones, around 82% of them seen just once. Time point here: week 35, safety follow-up. A 20-mer mutant IDH1 peptide at 300 ug was injected subcutaneously with topical imiquimod. The V gene lost 3 bases and the J gene lost 2 bases, with 13 bases spanning the gap. The V gene's germline CDR1 is KGHSH and CDR2 LQKENI. The CDR3 loop spans 15 amino acids. The starting material was PBMCs, obtained from a glioma patient whose treatment included an IDH1 peptide vaccine. The origin of this receptor is a woman aged 40 to 50 with glioma. V gene TRBV18 combines with J gene TRBJ1-2; D not resolved. This chain's CDR3 is CASSPPGRPNYGYTF. In nucleotides, the CDR3 is TGTGCCAGCTCACCGCCGGGCCGCCCGAACTATGGCTACACCTTC.